This TCR beta chain was identified during a study of beta chain features in type 1 diabetes. Study in general: No age, gender or cell yield differences were seen between patients and healthy donors.

The V end was cut by 4 bases, the J end by 6 bases, with 16 bases between. Germline CDR1 and CDR2: MDHEN and SYDVKM. The CDR3 is made up of 14 amino acids. Expressed TCRB transcripts were sequenced after all isolated RNA was converted to cDNA. Clones were read by immunoSEQ multiplex PCR, and TCRdb kept only the in-frame ones, dropping some. The table lists roughly 150,000 clones, roughly 10% of them singletons, with about 2% in the top ten. In this sample, this clone turned up a few times. The chain is built from TRBV28 and TRBJ2-7; tentative D call: TRBD2 (6 bases). Material: central memory CD4+ T cells from blood. The clonotype was recovered from a man aged 18 to 29 in good health. Here the CDR3 DNA reads TGTGCCAGCAGTTCACCTCGGGGGATCGCCGAGCAGTACTTC. Translated, it gives CASSSPRGIAEQYF.